This is a list of T cell receptor beta chains from one sample in a study of blood T cell repertoires in COVID-19. Sequencing was performed with immunoSEQ multiplex PCR; in TCRdb, only in-frame clones are kept and a portion is missing. The data hold about 180,000 clones, with 70% to 90% observed a single time. Sequencing was done on a sample of peripheral blood. The receptors were sampled from a woman aged 50 to 65 with COVID-19, enrolled during active disease. The conserved cysteine and the conserved F or W are not part of the CDR3 here. The D gene is left open where the match is weak. Part of the rows lack a size; the others show once, few, many or a class for expanded clones.

ASSATGTQY	NA	NA	TRBV12-3/TRBV12-4
ASSLASSYEQY	NA	NA	TRBV13
ASSYVGGDTGELF	NA	NA	TRBV6-2/TRBV6-3
ASSLEGWGDYGYT	NA	NA	TRBV5-6
ATSRATGDSGEQY	TRBD1	NA	TRBV15
ASSTEFTGINTEAF	NA	NA	TRBV5-1
ASSFGPLGLAGGYEQY	TRBD2	NA	TRBV5-6
ASSLADRTPERETQY	NA	NA	TRBV5-1
ASSTPEWSASTDTQY	NA	NA	TRBV5-6
ASSLTGDSNEQF	NA	NA	TRBV5-6
ASSQDSGGPQH	NA	NA	TRBV4-3
ASSREGSSTDTQY	TRBD2	NA	TRBV2
ASSPPGIGRGAEAF	NA	few	TRBV18
AWSTADTQY	NA	NA	TRBV30
ASSPARGGRHEKLF	NA	NA	TRBV28
AWSVLGGQGYT	NA	NA	TRBV30